Given below is one T cell receptor beta chain in context. These data come from a study of T-cell memory formation after mild COVID-19. Per germline, CDR1 SNHLY and CDR2 FYNNEI. V dropped 7 bases and J dropped 4; count of bases not matched to a gene: 8. The CDR3 has 15 amino acids. TCRdb re-derived calls from the 5' RACE reads in MiXCR, one entry per CDR3 protein. Found here are 250,000 to 350,000 distinct CDR3 sequences, more than 15% of them singletons; the top ten hold 22%. This clonotype was obtained from a man in his late teens or twenties who had mild COVID-19 (a few samples of this study predate the infection). Cell type and time point are not known. The chain carries TRBV2 and TRBJ1-3; TRBD1 matches 9 bases. Sample: PBMCs or a T cell subset sorted from them (not recorded which). The CDR3 sequence: CASNLQGAAGNTIYF. CDR3 bases: TGTGCCAGCAACTTACAGGGGGCCGCCGGAAACACCATATATTTT. Looking up the rest from reference TRBV2 and TRBJ1-3 gives the full variable domain: EPEVTQTPSHQVTQMGQEVILRCVPISNHLYFYWYRQILGQKVEFLVSFYNNEISEKSEIFDDQFSVERPDGSNFTLKIRSTKLEDSAMYFCASNLQGAAGNTIYFGEGSWLTVV.